The T cell receptor (beta chain) described here comes from a study of metastatic and nonmetastatic thyroid tumors. About the study: The authors compared repertoires across blood and tumor or nodule tissue from malignant and benign thyroid patients.

Findings of the study overall: It was reported that TCR beta diversity was significantly higher in malignant thyroid tumors than benign nodules, in blood and tumor.

Germline V gene sequence: CDR1 SNHLY, CDR2 FYNNEI. The CDR3 totals 13 residues. V lost 6 bases to trimming and J lost 3 bases, with 9 bases between them. Until they underwent thyroid surgery, no patient had received any treatment. Using MiXCR, TCRdb reanalyzed the PCR reads. Here the sample spans about 39,000 clones, approximately 17% being singletons. This clone was counted many times. Its antigen is unknown. This TCR came from a female donor with papillary thyroid cancer or a benign thyroid nodule (not recorded which). Some clones in this sample may be carry-over from other donors' samples. V and J are TRBV2 and TRBJ1-3; D possibly corresponds to TRBD1 (5 bases). Sequencing was done on a sample of tumor tissue. CDR3 sequence: CASRQGNGNTIYF. DNA for the CDR3: TGTGCCAGCAGGCAGGGTAATGGAAACACCATATATTTT.